The source of this T cell receptor beta chain is a study of response to subunit inactivated influenza vaccine. TCRdb redid the calling of the RT-PCR reads with MiXCR, one entry per CDR3 protein. Of over 400,000 distinct CDR3 sequences listed, 13% were seen once; the top ten hold around 13%. The V gene's germline CDR1 is MNHNS and CDR2 SASEGT. CDR3 length: 15 amino acids. The junction had 5 bases not matched to a gene; V was cut back by 5 bases and J by 6 bases. The receptor was derived from a man aged 50 to 59 who received an inactivated influenza vaccine. The sequencing here drew on PBMCs from blood, taken 45 days after vaccination. The rearrangement uses TRBV6-1 and TRBJ1-5; TRBD1 matches 12 bases. The CDR3 spells CASSTGQGAAQPQHF. The CDR3 DNA follows: TGTGCCAGCAGTACGGGACAGGGGGCTGCTCAGCCCCAGCATTTT.